These T cell receptor beta chains were read from a single sample in a study of blood T cell repertoires in COVID-19. Only in-frame clones appear in the TCRdb table, and some are missing; sequencing was by immunoSEQ multiplex PCR. Of about 79,000 clones listed, about 89% are singletons. The specimen was peripheral blood. These TCRs come from a man between 65 and 85 years old with active or convalescent COVID-19. Both conserved end residues are part of each CDR3. The order of the fields is J gene, V gene, D gene, clone size, CDR3 protein, CDR3 DNA. The D gene is left open where the match is weak. For some rows the clone size is stated as once, few or many, or as a class when expanded; others skip it.

j_call: TRBJ2-7; v_call: TRBV11-3; d_call: TRBD2; clone_size: -; cdr3_aa: CASSRPGTSGSEEQYF; cdr3_nt: TGTGCCAGCAGCCGTCCCGGGACTAGCGGGAGCGAAGAGCAGTACTTC
j_call: TRBJ2-1; v_call: TRBV4-1; d_call: TRBD2; clone_size: -; cdr3_aa: CASSDPTGLAGGGEQFF; cdr3_nt: TGCGCCAGCAGCGATCCTACGGGACTAGCGGGAGGGGGTGAGCAGTTCTTC
j_call: TRBJ2-7; v_call: TRBV18; d_call: -; clone_size: once; cdr3_aa: CASSPPMRGYEQYF; cdr3_nt: TGTGCCAGCTCACCACCTATGCGGGGTTACGAGCAGTACTTC
j_call: TRBJ2-2; v_call: TRBV27; d_call: -; clone_size: -; cdr3_aa: CASSWRQSTGELFF; cdr3_nt: TGTGCCAGCAGTTGGAGACAGAGCACCGGGGAGCTGTTTTTT
j_call: TRBJ1-2; v_call: TRBV4-1; d_call: TRBD1; clone_size: -; cdr3_aa: CASGRDREYGYTF; cdr3_nt: TGCGCCAGCGGCCGGGACAGGGAGTATGGCTACACCTTC
j_call: TRBJ2-7; v_call: TRBV5-6; d_call: -; clone_size: -; cdr3_aa: CASSLYAGSYEQYF; cdr3_nt: TGTGCCAGCAGCTTGTATGCAGGAAGCTACGAGCAGTACTTC
j_call: TRBJ1-5; v_call: TRBV30; d_call: -; clone_size: -; cdr3_aa: CAWSQQGRRSNQPQHF; cdr3_nt: TGTGCCTGGAGTCAACAGGGAAGAAGAAGCAATCAGCCCCAGCATTTT
j_call: TRBJ2-3; v_call: TRBV3-1/TRBV3-2; d_call: -; clone_size: once; cdr3_aa: CASSPRWERGVGDTQYF; cdr3_nt: TGTGCCAGCAGCCCGAGGTGGGAGCGCGGGGTCGGCGATACGCAGTATTTT
j_call: TRBJ2-1; v_call: TRBV28; d_call: -; clone_size: -; cdr3_aa: CASSLGLAEYNEQFF; cdr3_nt: TGTGCCAGCAGTTTGGGTCTAGCCGAATACAATGAGCAGTTCTTC
j_call: TRBJ2-2; v_call: TRBV9; d_call: -; clone_size: -; cdr3_aa: CASSVGQGLNTGELFF; cdr3_nt: TGTGCCAGCAGCGTAGGTCAGGGATTGAACACCGGGGAGCTGTTTTTT
j_call: TRBJ2-7; v_call: TRBV29-1; d_call: -; clone_size: once; cdr3_aa: CSVELGQGYEQYF; cdr3_nt: TGCAGCGTTGAATTGGGTCAGGGCTACGAGCAGTACTTC
j_call: TRBJ2-1; v_call: TRBV5-4; d_call: TRBD2; clone_size: -; cdr3_aa: CASSSGLAAYNEQFF; cdr3_nt: TGTGCCAGCAGCTCGGGACTAGCGGCGTACAATGAGCAGTTCTTC
j_call: TRBJ1-5; v_call: TRBV5-6; d_call: -; clone_size: -; cdr3_aa: CASSGGSSNQPQHF; cdr3_nt: TGTGCCAGCAGCGGGGGGTCTAGCAATCAGCCCCAGCATTTT
j_call: TRBJ2-7; v_call: TRBV28; d_call: -; clone_size: -; cdr3_aa: CASRGSSYEQYF; cdr3_nt: TGTGCCAGCAGGGGGAGCTCCTACGAGCAGTACTTC
j_call: TRBJ2-1; v_call: TRBV9; d_call: -; clone_size: -; cdr3_aa: CASSVGASGYNEQFF; cdr3_nt: TGTGCCAGCAGCGTAGGGGCCAGCGGTTACAATGAGCAGTTCTTC
j_call: TRBJ1-4; v_call: TRBV7-2; d_call: TRBD1; clone_size: -; cdr3_aa: CASSQDRINEKLFF; cdr3_nt: TGTGCCAGCAGCCAGGACAGGATTAATGAAAAACTGTTTTTT
j_call: TRBJ2-1; v_call: TRBV20-1; d_call: TRBD2; clone_size: once; cdr3_aa: CSASPASSGHNEQFF; cdr3_nt: TGCAGTGCTAGTCCGGCTTCTAGCGGACACAATGAGCAGTTCTTC
j_call: TRBJ2-2; v_call: TRBV1; d_call: -; clone_size: -; cdr3_aa: CTSSQDLGTGELFF; cdr3_nt: TGCACCAGCAGCCAAGATCTCGGGACCGGGGAGCTGTTTTTT
j_call: TRBJ2-7; v_call: TRBV15; d_call: -; clone_size: few; cdr3_aa: CATSRDPREGEQYF; cdr3_nt: TGTGCCACCAGCAGAGATCCTCGGGAAGGTGAGCAGTACTTC
j_call: TRBJ2-2; v_call: TRBV6-2/TRBV6-3; d_call: -; clone_size: -; cdr3_aa: CASSSLVRNTGELFF; cdr3_nt: TGTGCCAGCAGTTCACTAGTCAGGAACACCGGGGAGCTGTTTTTT
j_call: TRBJ1-1; v_call: TRBV29-1; d_call: TRBD1; clone_size: -; cdr3_aa: CSALGQLNTEAFF; cdr3_nt: TGCAGCGCCTTGGGACAGCTGAACACTGAAGCTTTCTTT
j_call: TRBJ2-2; v_call: TRBV7-9; d_call: -; clone_size: once; cdr3_aa: CASSLAAKSGDTGELFF; cdr3_nt: TGTGCCAGCAGCTTAGCTGCGAAGTCAGGCGACACCGGGGAGCTGTTTTTT
j_call: TRBJ1-1; v_call: TRBV9; d_call: -; clone_size: -; cdr3_aa: CASSVAGHETEAFF; cdr3_nt: TGTGCCAGCAGCGTAGCTGGGCACGAGACTGAAGCTTTCTTT
j_call: TRBJ2-7; v_call: TRBV19; d_call: TRBD2; clone_size: -; cdr3_aa: CASSIQAGGNYEQYF; cdr3_nt: TGTGCCAGTAGTATCCAAGCGGGAGGGAACTACGAGCAGTACTTC
j_call: TRBJ2-3; v_call: TRBV2; d_call: -; clone_size: once; cdr3_aa: CASSDLAEGTDTQYF; cdr3_nt: TGTGCCAGCAGTGACTTAGCTGAGGGCACAGATACGCAGTATTTT
j_call: TRBJ2-3; v_call: TRBV7-9; d_call: TRBD1; clone_size: -; cdr3_aa: CASSPQGANTDTQYF; cdr3_nt: TGTGCCAGCAGCCCACAGGGGGCTAACACAGATACGCAGTATTTT
j_call: TRBJ2-3; v_call: TRBV6-5; d_call: -; clone_size: -; cdr3_aa: CASSYSEAAYTDTQYF; cdr3_nt: TGTGCCAGCAGTTACTCGGAAGCGGCATACACAGATACGCAGTATTTT
j_call: TRBJ1-2; v_call: TRBV28; d_call: -; clone_size: few; cdr3_aa: CASSLWVRGSWGYTF; cdr3_nt: TGTGCCAGCAGTTTATGGGTTAGGGGTTCTTGGGGCTACACCTTC
j_call: TRBJ1-1; v_call: TRBV5-1; d_call: TRBD1; clone_size: -; cdr3_aa: CASSLREGTGTIMNTEAFF; cdr3_nt: TGCGCCAGCAGCTTGAGGGAGGGGACAGGGACCATCATGAACACTGAAGCTTTCTTT
j_call: TRBJ1-1; v_call: TRBV5-1; d_call: -; clone_size: few; cdr3_aa: CASTSQGANTEAFF; cdr3_nt: TGCGCCAGCACTTCACAGGGTGCGAACACTGAAGCTTTCTTT
j_call: TRBJ2-1; v_call: TRBV19; d_call: TRBD2; clone_size: -; cdr3_aa: CASSPSLLAPAYNEQFF; cdr3_nt: TGTGCCAGTAGTCCCTCACTACTAGCGCCAGCCTACAATGAGCAGTTCTTC
j_call: TRBJ1-1; v_call: TRBV7-2; d_call: -; clone_size: -; cdr3_aa: CASSPDRGEAFF; cdr3_nt: TGTGCCAGCAGCCCAGACCGGGGAGAAGCTTTCTTT
j_call: TRBJ1-6; v_call: TRBV18; d_call: TRBD1; clone_size: -; cdr3_aa: CASSPSGTGGSPLHF; cdr3_nt: TGTGCCAGCTCACCATCCGGGACAGGGGGTTCACCCCTCCACTTT
j_call: TRBJ1-4; v_call: TRBV5-1; d_call: -; clone_size: few; cdr3_aa: CASSLTTATNEKLFF; cdr3_nt: TGCGCCAGCAGCTTAACGACAGCAACTAATGAAAAACTGTTTTTT
j_call: TRBJ1-4; v_call: TRBV19; d_call: -; clone_size: -; cdr3_aa: CASSMGPVGEKLFF; cdr3_nt: TGTGCCAGTAGTATGGGTCCCGTGGGCGAAAAACTGTTTTTT
j_call: TRBJ2-5; v_call: TRBV24-1; d_call: -; clone_size: -; cdr3_aa: CATANRVQETQYF; cdr3_nt: TGTGCCACCGCCAACAGGGTCCAAGAGACCCAGTACTTC
j_call: TRBJ2-2; v_call: TRBV27; d_call: -; clone_size: -; cdr3_aa: CASSLSRGGDTGELFF; cdr3_nt: TGTGCCAGCAGTTTATCCAGGGGAGGGGACACCGGGGAGCTGTTTTTT
j_call: TRBJ1-3; v_call: TRBV6-5; d_call: -; clone_size: few; cdr3_aa: CASSSRELGNTIYF; cdr3_nt: TGTGCCAGCAGTAGCCGGGAACTTGGAAACACCATATATTTT
j_call: TRBJ2-1; v_call: TRBV6-2/TRBV6-3; d_call: -; clone_size: -; cdr3_aa: CASSPQRLLSSYNEQFF; cdr3_nt: TGTGCCAGCAGTCCGCAACGACTCCTGAGCTCCTACAATGAGCAGTTCTTC
j_call: TRBJ2-7; v_call: TRBV7-9; d_call: TRBD1; clone_size: few; cdr3_aa: CASSSVRDRSYEQYF; cdr3_nt: TGTGCCAGCAGCTCCGTACGGGACAGAAGCTACGAGCAGTACTTC
j_call: TRBJ1-4; v_call: TRBV7-2; d_call: TRBD1; clone_size: -; cdr3_aa: CASSLLGQAEKLFF; cdr3_nt: TGTGCCAGCAGCTTACTGGGACAGGCAGAAAAACTGTTTTTT
j_call: TRBJ1-1; v_call: TRBV6-5; d_call: -; clone_size: -; cdr3_aa: CASSLPGTRDTEAFF; cdr3_nt: TGTGCCAGCAGTCTCCCTGGGACTAGGGACACTGAAGCTTTCTTT
j_call: TRBJ2-1; v_call: TRBV5-1; d_call: -; clone_size: -; cdr3_aa: CASRFETTGYNEQFF; cdr3_nt: TGCGCCAGCAGGTTTGAGACTACGGGGTACAATGAGCAGTTCTTC
j_call: TRBJ2-1; v_call: TRBV7-3; d_call: -; clone_size: -; cdr3_aa: CASSLDSSYNEQFF; cdr3_nt: TGTGCCAGCAGCTTAGATAGCAGTTACAATGAGCAGTTCTTC
j_call: TRBJ2-3; v_call: TRBV6-5; d_call: TRBD2; clone_size: -; cdr3_aa: CASSYSGGGTQYF; cdr3_nt: TGTGCCAGCAGTTACTCGGGGGGAGGGACGCAGTATTTT
j_call: TRBJ2-5; v_call: TRBV5-1; d_call: -; clone_size: -; cdr3_aa: CASSPGHVQETQYF; cdr3_nt: TGCGCCAGCAGCCCGGGACATGTCCAAGAGACCCAGTACTTC
j_call: TRBJ2-7; v_call: TRBV5-1; d_call: TRBD2; clone_size: -; cdr3_aa: CASSPTSGSYEQYF; cdr3_nt: TGCGCCAGCAGCCCTACTAGCGGGAGTTACGAGCAGTACTTC
j_call: TRBJ2-7; v_call: TRBV10-3; d_call: TRBD2; clone_size: -; cdr3_aa: CAISEWGTSGTGEQYF; cdr3_nt: TGTGCCATCAGTGAGTGGGGGACTAGCGGGACGGGCGAGCAGTACTTC
j_call: TRBJ2-7; v_call: TRBV7-9; d_call: -; clone_size: -; cdr3_aa: CASSLEQGYEQYF; cdr3_nt: TGTGCCAGCAGCTTAGAACAGGGCTACGAGCAGTACTTC
j_call: TRBJ2-5; v_call: TRBV29-1; d_call: TRBD1; clone_size: -; cdr3_aa: CSAGRGPETQYF; cdr3_nt: TGCAGCGCGGGAAGGGGGCCGGAGACCCAGTACTTC
j_call: TRBJ2-7; v_call: TRBV4-3; d_call: -; clone_size: -; cdr3_aa: CASSRRLTTYEQYF; cdr3_nt: TGCGCCAGTTCCCGGAGACTTACAACCTACGAGCAGTACTTC
j_call: TRBJ1-5; v_call: TRBV19; d_call: TRBD1; clone_size: -; cdr3_aa: CASSKKGQFISGLQPQHF; cdr3_nt: TGTGCCAGTAGTAAGAAGGGACAGTTTATATCAGGACTTCAGCCCCAGCATTTT
j_call: TRBJ2-1; v_call: TRBV7-3; d_call: TRBD2; clone_size: once; cdr3_aa: CASSLLGLGSYNEQFF; cdr3_nt: TGTGCCAGCAGCTTATTAGGACTAGGCTCCTACAATGAGCAGTTCTTC
j_call: TRBJ2-7; v_call: TRBV4-1; d_call: TRBD2; clone_size: -; cdr3_aa: CASSQSLTSGDEQYF; cdr3_nt: TGCGCCAGCAGCCAATCCCTGACTAGCGGGGACGAGCAGTACTTC